Sequencing of this T cell receptor beta chain was carried out in a study of patients and donors after allogeneic stem cell transplantation. Germline loops: CDR1 SNHLY, CDR2 FYNNEI. CDR3 length equals 14 residues. With 8 bases clipped from V and 2 bases from J, the junction kept 7 bases outside the gene matches. This clonotype was seen more than once but under ten times. Each CDR3 protein is one row after TCRdb ran MiXCR on the RT-PCR reads. The sample holds 150,000 to 250,000 distinct CDR3 sequences; 41% are singletons and the top ten take 33%. This receptor was identified in a human donor who was either an allogeneic HSCT recipient or a stem cell or donor lymphocyte infusion donor (not recorded which). It is not recorded whose cells these are; they may come from a transplant donor. Input material: blood, either unsorted or a sorted T cell fraction (not recorded which). This rearrangement joins TRBV2 to TRBJ1-1, with TRBD1 identical over 8 bases. This chain's CDR3 is CASGQGKLNTEAFF. Written as DNA, the CDR3 is TGTGCCAGCGGACAGGGAAAACTCAACACTGAAGCTTTCTTT.